Following are 13 T cell receptor beta chains from one sample sequenced in a study of blood T cell repertoires in COVID-19. Measured with immunoSEQ multiplex PCR; TCRdb has only the in-frame clones, and not every one. The sample lists around 100,000 clones, about 88% occurring once. The sequencing sample was made of peripheral blood. The receptors shown here come from a woman in her sixties or seventies who had recovered from COVID-19.

V usage is TRBV5-1 and J usage is TRBJ2-1, with TRBD1 matching 11 bases. The CDR3 has 15 amino acids. The germline gives CDR1 SGHRS, CDR2 YFSETQ. V lost 4 bases to trimming and J lost 4 bases; unmatched junction nucleotides: 4. The CDR3 spells CASSPGQGGYNEQFF. Written as DNA, the CDR3 is TGCGCCAGCAGCCCGGGACAGGGGGGGTACAATGAGCAGTTCTTC.

In DNA, the CDR3 is TGTGCCAGTAGTGACAGGGGGCAGAGTCCCAACACAGATACGCAGTATTTT. This encodes CASSDRGQSPNTDTQYF. The chain employs TRBV19 and TRBJ2-3; TRBD1 matches at 10 bases. The length of the CDR3 is 17 residues. The J segment lost 2 bases and the V segment lost 5 bases, leaving 10 bases of the junction unmatched. The V gene's germline CDR1 is LNHDA and CDR2 SQIVND (reference sequence).

V and J are TRBV6-2 or TRBV6-3 and TRBJ1-2; D possibly corresponds to TRBD1 (5 bases). V dropped 2 bases and J dropped 3 bases, with 19 bases sitting between them. In germline, CDR1 is MNHEY, CDR2 SVGEGT. This CDR3 is 17 amino acids long. The CDR3 DNA reads TGTGCCAGCAGTTACCCGTCAGGGCGTACGGTGGACTATGGCTACACCTTC. Translated, it gives CASSYPSGRTVDYGYTF.

V is TRBV7-8 and J is TRBJ2-1; 10 bases fit TRBD2. Germline V gives CDR1 SGHVS, CDR2 FQNEAQ. The V segment lost 4 bases and the J segment 5 bases; nucleotides outside the gene matches: 14. This CDR3 comprises 18 residues. The CDR3 nucleotides are TGTGCCAGCAGCTCCTGGGGAGCGGGAGGGCCCGGCCACAATGAGCAGTTCTTC. It codes for CASSSWGAGGPGHNEQFF.

The chain joins TRBV4-2 to TRBJ1-4; 8 nucleotides match TRBD1. The CDR3 runs to 17 residues. V lost 0 bases to trimming and J lost 3 bases; unmatched junction nucleotides: 6. From germline, CDR1 is LGHNA and CDR2 YNFKEQ. CDR3 in amino acids: CASSQDPRTGPNEKLFF. CDR3 DNA: TGTGCCAGCAGCCAAGACCCGCGGACAGGGCCTAATGAAAAACTGTTTTTT.

V gene TRBV4-3 combines with J gene TRBJ2-7, with 7 bases aligning to TRBD2. CDR1 and CDR2 (germline): LGHNA, YSLEER. The ends lost 0 bases at V and 0 bases at J; junction bases unmatched: 5. The CDR3 is 16 amino acids. In DNA, the CDR3 is TGCGCCAGCAGCCAAGATAAGGCTAGCGGCTCCTACGAGCAGTACTTC. Amino acids: CASSQDKASGSYEQYF.

J is TRBJ2-6 and V is TRBV15, with 10 bases that match TRBD1. The CDR3 is 18 residues long. The V gene's germline CDR1 is LNHNV and CDR2 YYDKDF (reference sequence). The V segment lost 2 bases and the J segment 0 bases; nucleotides outside the gene matches: 4. This CDR3 reads CATSRPGQGVSGANVLTF. CDR3 coding DNA: TGTGCCACCAGCAGACCCGGACAGGGGGTCTCTGGGGCCAACGTCCTGACTTTC.

The chain is built from TRBV9 and TRBJ2-1, with 7 bases fitting TRBD2. J was trimmed by 7 bases and V by 0 bases; bases with no gene match: 4. CDR1 is SGDLS, CDR2 YYNGEE, per germline. The CDR3 is made up of 14 amino acids. The CDR3 is CASSVGMGGNEQFF. The CDR3 nucleotides are TGTGCCAGCAGCGTAGGGATGGGAGGGAATGAGCAGTTCTTC.

The rearrangement uses TRBV29-1 and TRBJ1-2; 8 nucleotides match TRBD1. Unmatched junction bases numbered 5, after V lost 7 bases and J lost 7 bases. CDR1 SQVTM and CDR2 ANQGSEA come from the germline V gene. The CDR3 runs to 11 residues. Here the CDR3 reads CSGLTGVGYTF. In DNA, the CDR3 is TGCAGCGGCCTGACAGGGGTTGGCTACACCTTC. Full variable domain (remainder filled in from reference TRBV29-1 and TRBJ1-2): SAVISQKPSRDICQRGTSLTIQCQVDSQVTMMFWYRQQPGQSLTLIATANQGSEATYESGFVIDKFPISRPNLTFSTLTVSNMSPEDSSIYLCSGLTGVGYTFGSGTRLTVV.

The V and J genes are TRBV7-2 and TRBJ2-7; possible D gene TRBD2, 6 bases. Germline CDR1 reads SGHTA; CDR2 reads FQGNSA. The CDR3 has 15 amino acids. Trimming took off 1 base at V and 0 bases at J, with 10 bases between the two ends. DNA for the CDR3: TGTGCCAGCAGCTTAGGGGGGGTAGCCTCCTACGAGCAGTACTTC. As protein: CASSLGGVASYEQYF.

CDR3 nucleotides: TGCGCCAGCAGCTTGGGGACAGGGCCCTACGAGCAGTACTTC. It encodes CASSLGTGPYEQYF. The chain combines TRBV5-1 with TRBJ2-7, with 8 bases matching TRBD1. Germline V gene lookup returns CDR1 SGHRS and CDR2 YFSETQ. The CDR3 runs 14 residues. V was clipped by 0 bases and J by 2 bases; unmatched bases: 1.

The chain is built from TRBV6-5 and TRBJ2-5; D gene unclear. Germline V gives CDR1 MNHEY, CDR2 SVGAGI. With 8 bases removed from V and 7 bases from J, the gap between germline ends came to 17 bases. The CDR3 totals 13 residues. Written as DNA, the CDR3 is TGTGCCAGCGCCCTCGGAACCCCGGGGACCCAGTACTTC. Translation gives CASALGTPGTQYF.

The V and J genes are TRBV28 and TRBJ2-7; 8 bases line up with TRBD1. CDR1 is MDHEN and CDR2 is SYDVKM in the germline V gene. V gave up 5 bases and J gave up 3 bases; unmatched junction bases: 9. The CDR3 extends over 15 amino acids. CDR3 in DNA: TGTGCCAGCAGTCCAAGCCGACAGGGGTACTACGAGCAGTACTTC. The encoded protein is CASSPSRQGYYEQYF.